These T cell receptor beta chains were read from a single sample in a study of patients and donors after allogeneic stem cell transplantation. TCRdb reprocessed the RT-PCR reads via MiXCR and lists one record per CDR3 protein. Here the sample spans 400,000 to 450,000 distinct CDR3 sequences, approximately 16% being singletons. The sequenced material came from blood, either unsorted or a sorted T cell fraction (not recorded which). These TCRs come from a human donor who was either an allogeneic HSCT recipient or a stem cell or donor lymphocyte infusion donor (not recorded which). It is not recorded whose cells these are; they may come from a transplant donor. Both conserved end residues are part of each CDR3. D genes are given only for firm matches. Size is omitted from some rows. Given values are once, few, many or a class for expanded clones.

j_call d_call v_call clone_size cdr3_aa cdr3_nt
TRBJ2-1 . TRBV7-2 . CASSLILGDEQFF TGTGCCAGCAGCTTAATTCTCGGGGATGAGCAGTTCTTC
TRBJ2-7 . TRBV2 . CASSEGFGPYEQYF TGTGCCAGCAGTGAAGGGTTCGGTCCCTACGAGCAGTACTTC
TRBJ2-2 TRBD1 TRBV6-1 few CASSRDRGARELFF TGTGCCAGCAGCCGGGACAGGGGAGCGCGGGAGCTGTTTTTT
TRBJ2-3 . TRBV6-2/TRBV6-3 many CASRLGDTQYF TGTGCCAGCAGGTTAGGAGATACGCAGTATTTT
TRBJ1-3 TRBD1 TRBV12-3/TRBV12-4 . CASSWGDSGNTIYF TGTGCCAGCAGTTGGGGGGACAGTGGAAACACCATATATTTT
TRBJ2-2 . TRBV4-2 . CASSRLRDQNTGELFF TGTGCCAGCAGCCGTCTTAGGGACCAAAACACCGGGGAGCTGTTTTTT
TRBJ2-2 TRBD1 TRBV9 few CASSAWDSGVETGELFF TGTGCCAGCAGCGCCTGGGACAGCGGCGTCGAGACCGGGGAGCTGTTTTTT
TRBJ2-1 TRBD2 TRBV20-1 many CSATSGGASYNEQFF TGCAGTGCTACTAGCGGGGGGGCTTCCTACAATGAGCAGTTCTTC
TRBJ2-2 . TRBV9 . CASSVGTPGYRTGELFF TGTGCCAGCAGCGTCGGGACCCCGGGATATAGGACCGGGGAGCTGTTTTTT
TRBJ2-3 . TRBV6-6 . CASSYDVVTQYF TGTGCCAGCAGTTACGATGTTGTTACGCAGTATTTT
TRBJ2-7 . TRBV20-1 few CSALKEGSSYEQYF TGCAGTGCTCTCAAAGAGGGGAGCTCCTACGAGCAGTACTTC
TRBJ1-5 . TRBV6-1 few CASQPLTGRNQPQHF TGTGCCAGCCAACCCCTTACAGGTCGCAATCAGCCCCAGCATTTT
TRBJ2-1 . TRBV20-1 few CSARDPKHEQFF TGCAGTGCTAGAGATCCGAAGCACGAGCAGTTCTTC
TRBJ2-2 . TRBV6-5 few CASSYLGLANTGELFF TGTGCCAGCAGTTACCTCGGGCTAGCGAACACCGGGGAGCTGTTTTTT
TRBJ1-4 TRBD1 TRBV30 few CAWSVQGQGGNEKLFF TGTGCCTGGAGTGTACAGGGACAGGGCGGTAATGAAAAACTGTTTTTT
TRBJ1-1 . TRBV5-1 few CASSDLSGSGPRAEAFF TGCGCCAGCAGCGACCTTTCAGGATCAGGGCCGAGGGCTGAAGCTTTCTTT
TRBJ2-7 TRBD2 TRBV7-2 few CASSFQRGPAYEQYF TGTGCCAGCAGCTTTCAGCGGGGGCCGGCCTACGAGCAGTACTTC
TRBJ1-2 . TRBV4-2 many CASRQDGDGYTF TGTGCCAGCCGCCAGGATGGGGATGGCTACACCTTC
TRBJ2-5 . TRBV6-6 . CASSWGRETQYF TGTGCCAGCAGTTGGGGGAGAGAGACCCAGTACTTC
TRBJ2-4 . TRBV7-2 few CASSRRGTGVDIQYF TGTGCCAGCAGCAGGCGCGGGACGGGGGTGGACATTCAGTACTTC
TRBJ2-7 TRBD1 TRBV7-9 . CASSKTGVTGVLYEQYF TGTGCCAGCAGCAAGACAGGGGTTACCGGCGTTCTCTACGAGCAGTACTTC
TRBJ2-5 . TRBV4-3 few CASSQEGGRAPQF TGCGCCAGCAGCCAAGAAGGCGGACGCGCCCCCCAATTC
TRBJ1-6 . TRBV10-3 many CAIRDSFNSPLHF TGTGCCATCAGGGACAGTTTTAATTCACCCCTCCACTTT
TRBJ2-5 . TRBV20-1 few CSARLRGRLSETQYF TGCAGTGCTAGATTGCGGGGCCGTCTATCGGAGACCCAGTACTTC
TRBJ2-7 TRBD1 TRBV29-1 few CSVEGTGSHEQYF TGCAGCGTTGAGGGGACAGGGAGCCACGAGCAGTACTTC
TRBJ1-4 TRBD1 TRBV27 . CASSFLSTGGNEKLFF TGTGCCAGCAGTTTCCTCTCGACAGGGGGGAATGAAAAACTGTTTTTT
TRBJ1-1 . TRBV4-1 . CASSQRGVRDTSWRTEAFF TGCGCCAGCAGCCAAAGAGGGGTCCGGGACACTTCCTGGCGGACTGAAGCTTTCTTT
TRBJ2-3 TRBD1 TRBV24-1 few CATSDLRQGEDTQYF TGTGCCACCAGTGATTTGCGACAGGGGGAAGATACGCAGTATTTT
TRBJ2-7 TRBD2 TRBV29-1 . CSATSDSYEQYF TGCAGCGCCACTAGCGACTCCTACGAGCAGTACTTC
TRBJ2-2 TRBD2 TRBV29-1 . CSAKGLAGSTGELFF TGCAGCGCAAAAGGACTAGCGGGGAGCACCGGGGAGCTGTTTTTT
TRBJ2-7 . TRBV5-1 . CASSPAQLASPVQYF TGCGCCAGCAGCCCCGCACAACTAGCTTCCCCGGTGCAGTACTTC
TRBJ2-1 . TRBV20-1 few CSALVTSSYNEQFF TGCAGTGCCCTAGTAACCTCCTCCTACAATGAGCAGTTCTTC
TRBJ1-2 . TRBV29-1 . CSAPNGGLYGYTF TGCAGCGCCCCGAATGGGGGCTTGTATGGCTACACCTTC
TRBJ1-1 . TRBV3-1 . CASSPGAPVGAFF TGTGCCAGCAGCCCCGGGGCCCCGGTTGGAGCTTTCTTT
TRBJ2-1 . TRBV14 few CASSQDRDRNPVGEQFF TGTGCCAGCAGCCAAGATCGAGACAGGAACCCAGTGGGTGAGCAGTTCTTC
TRBJ2-5 . TRBV28 few CASSPQGRETQYF TGTGCCAGCAGCCCACAGGGAAGGGAGACCCAGTACTTC
TRBJ2-1 TRBD2 TRBV12-3/TRBV12-4 many CASSLAGRGGNNEQFF TGTGCCAGCAGTTTAGCCGGGCGGGGGGGGAACAATGAGCAGTTCTTC
TRBJ1-4 . TRBV7-9 few CASSLATDPNEKLFF TGTGCCAGCAGCTTAGCGACAGATCCTAATGAAAAACTGTTTTTT
TRBJ2-1 . TRBV6-5 few CASSYDAGPNEQFF TGTGCCAGCAGTTACGACGCGGGCCCCAATGAGCAGTTCTTC
TRBJ2-1 . TRBV10-3 many CAISESRGPVNEQFF TGTGCCATCAGTGAATCTCGAGGACCAGTCAATGAGCAGTTCTTC
TRBJ2-1 . TRBV4-2 many CASSQGHEPYNEQFF TGTGCCAGCAGCCAAGGACACGAGCCCTACAATGAGCAGTTCTTC
TRBJ2-7 TRBD1 TRBV12-3/TRBV12-4 many CASSLRTGSSYEQYF TGTGCCAGCAGTTTACGGACAGGGAGCTCCTACGAGCAGTACTTC
TRBJ1-4 TRBD1 TRBV9 . CASSLRTGFNEKLFF TGTGCCAGCAGCCTTAGGACAGGGTTTAATGAAAAACTGTTTTTT
TRBJ2-7 . TRBV5-1 . CASRLEYEQYF TGCGCCAGCAGGCTTGAATACGAGCAGTACTTC
TRBJ1-1 . TRBV25-1 few CASSEYKGGSGAAFF TGTGCCAGCAGTGAATATAAAGGGGGGTCTGGTGCAGCTTTCTTT
TRBJ2-7 TRBD2 TRBV6-5 . CASSYSMGGSSYEQYF TGTGCCAGCAGTTACTCGATGGGGGGGAGCTCCTACGAGCAGTACTTC
TRBJ2-3 TRBD1 TRBV4-1 . CASNHPGTGGAGDTQYF TGCGCCAGCAACCACCCCGGGACAGGGGGCGCCGGGGATACGCAGTATTTT